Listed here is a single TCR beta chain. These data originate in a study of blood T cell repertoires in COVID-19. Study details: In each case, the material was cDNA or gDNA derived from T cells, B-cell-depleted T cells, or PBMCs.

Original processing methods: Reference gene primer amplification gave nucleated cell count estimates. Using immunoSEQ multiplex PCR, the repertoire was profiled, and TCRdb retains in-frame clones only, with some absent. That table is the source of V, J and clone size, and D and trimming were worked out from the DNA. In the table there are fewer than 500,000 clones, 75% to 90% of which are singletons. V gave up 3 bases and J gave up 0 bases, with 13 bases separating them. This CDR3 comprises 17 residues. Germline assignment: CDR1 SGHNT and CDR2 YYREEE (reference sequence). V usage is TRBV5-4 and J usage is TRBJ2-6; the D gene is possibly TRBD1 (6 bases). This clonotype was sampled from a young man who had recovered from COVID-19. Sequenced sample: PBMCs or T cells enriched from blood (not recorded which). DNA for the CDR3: TGTGCCAGCAGCTCTCGAACAGGGAGCTCTGGGGCCAACGTCCTGACTTTC. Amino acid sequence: CASSSRTGSSGANVLTF.